This T cell receptor beta chain derives from a study of shared clonotypes between healthy human individuals. CD8 cells regarded as naive lacked CD45RO, were positively chosen for CCR7, and omitted terminally differentiated effector memory CD45RA+ cells. Overall study results and limits: Estimated clonotype richness was generally higher in naive than memory subsets.

The run depth of the assay was deep. Clones were sequenced by immunoSEQ multiplex PCR, and TCRdb holds only the in-frame ones, with some missing. The repertoire holds over 750,000 clones, with around 96% as singletons. Trimming stripped 3 bases from V and 2 bases from J, with 17 bases between. This CDR3 region has 16 residues. The V gene's germline CDR1 is LNHDA and CDR2 SQIVND (reference sequence). Regarding this clone: Its antigen is currently unknown.

The chain recombines TRBV19 with TRBJ2-7, with D tentatively TRBD2 (6 bases). The sequence derives from a young man in good health. The material sequenced was naive CD8+ T cells sorted from blood. This chain's CDR3 is CASSIGSGRGTYEQYF. In nucleotides, the CDR3 is TGTGCCAGTAGTATCGGGAGCGGCCGAGGGACCTACGAGCAGTACTTC. The entire variable domain, with the rest obtained from reference TRBV19 and TRBJ2-7, is as follows: DGGITQSPKYLFRKEGQNVTLSCEQNLNHDAMYWYRQDPGQGLRLIYYSQIVNDFQKGDIAEGYSVSREKKESFPLTVTSAQKNPTAFYLCASSIGSGRGTYEQYFGPGTRLTVT.